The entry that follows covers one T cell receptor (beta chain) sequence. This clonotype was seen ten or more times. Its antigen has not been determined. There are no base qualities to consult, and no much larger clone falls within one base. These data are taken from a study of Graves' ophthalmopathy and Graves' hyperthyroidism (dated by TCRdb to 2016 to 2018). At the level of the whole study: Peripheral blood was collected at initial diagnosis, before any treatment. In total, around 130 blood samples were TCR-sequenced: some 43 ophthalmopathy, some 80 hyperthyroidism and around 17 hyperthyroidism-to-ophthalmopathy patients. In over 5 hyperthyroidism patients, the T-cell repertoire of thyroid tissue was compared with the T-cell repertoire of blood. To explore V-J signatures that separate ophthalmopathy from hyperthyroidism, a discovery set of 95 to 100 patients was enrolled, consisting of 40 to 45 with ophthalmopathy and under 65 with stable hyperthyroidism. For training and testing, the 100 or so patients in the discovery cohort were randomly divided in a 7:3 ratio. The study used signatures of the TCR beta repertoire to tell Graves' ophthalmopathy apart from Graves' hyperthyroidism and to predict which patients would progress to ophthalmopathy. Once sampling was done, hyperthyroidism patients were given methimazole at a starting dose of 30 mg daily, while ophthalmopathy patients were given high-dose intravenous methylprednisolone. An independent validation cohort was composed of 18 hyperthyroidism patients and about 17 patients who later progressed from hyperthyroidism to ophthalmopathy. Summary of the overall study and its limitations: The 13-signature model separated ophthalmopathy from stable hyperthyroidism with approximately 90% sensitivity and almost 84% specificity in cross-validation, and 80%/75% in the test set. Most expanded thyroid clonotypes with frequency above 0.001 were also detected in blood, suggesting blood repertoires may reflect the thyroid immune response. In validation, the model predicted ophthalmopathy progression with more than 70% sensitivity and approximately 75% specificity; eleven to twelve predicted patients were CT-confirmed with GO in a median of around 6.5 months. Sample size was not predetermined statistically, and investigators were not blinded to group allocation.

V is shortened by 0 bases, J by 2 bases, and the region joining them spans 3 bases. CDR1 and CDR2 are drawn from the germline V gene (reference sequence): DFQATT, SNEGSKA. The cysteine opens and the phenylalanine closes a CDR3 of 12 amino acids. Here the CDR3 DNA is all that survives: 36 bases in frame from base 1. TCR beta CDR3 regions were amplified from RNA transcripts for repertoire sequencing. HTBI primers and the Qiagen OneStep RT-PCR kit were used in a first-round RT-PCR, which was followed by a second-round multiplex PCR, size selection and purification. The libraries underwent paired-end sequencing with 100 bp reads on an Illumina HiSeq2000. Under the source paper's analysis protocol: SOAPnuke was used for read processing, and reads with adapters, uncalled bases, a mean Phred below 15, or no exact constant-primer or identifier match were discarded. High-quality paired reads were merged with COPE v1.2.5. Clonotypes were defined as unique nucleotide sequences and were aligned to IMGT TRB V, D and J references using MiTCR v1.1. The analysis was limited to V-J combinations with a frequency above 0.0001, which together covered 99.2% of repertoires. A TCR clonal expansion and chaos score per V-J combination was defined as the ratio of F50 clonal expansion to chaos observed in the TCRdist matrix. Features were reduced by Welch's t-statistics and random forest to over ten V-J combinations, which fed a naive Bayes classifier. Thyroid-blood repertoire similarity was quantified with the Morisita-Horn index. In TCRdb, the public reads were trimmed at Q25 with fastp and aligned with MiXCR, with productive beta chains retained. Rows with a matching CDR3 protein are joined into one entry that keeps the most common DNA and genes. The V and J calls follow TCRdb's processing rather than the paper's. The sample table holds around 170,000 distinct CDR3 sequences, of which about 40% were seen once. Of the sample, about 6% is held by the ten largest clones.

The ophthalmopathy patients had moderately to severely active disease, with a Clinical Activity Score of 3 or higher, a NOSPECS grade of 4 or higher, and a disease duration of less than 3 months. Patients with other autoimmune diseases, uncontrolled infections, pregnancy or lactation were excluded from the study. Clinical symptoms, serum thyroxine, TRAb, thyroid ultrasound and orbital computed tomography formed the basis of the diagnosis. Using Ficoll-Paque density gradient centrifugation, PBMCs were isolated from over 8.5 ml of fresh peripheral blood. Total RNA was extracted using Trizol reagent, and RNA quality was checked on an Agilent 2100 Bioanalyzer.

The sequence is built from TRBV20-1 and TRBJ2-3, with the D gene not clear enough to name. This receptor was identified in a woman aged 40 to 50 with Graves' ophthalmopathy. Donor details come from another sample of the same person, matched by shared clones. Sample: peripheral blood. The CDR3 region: CSARENTDTQYF. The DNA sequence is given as TGCAGTGCTAGAGAAAACACAGATACGCAGTATTTT.